This T cell receptor beta chain came from a study of cytomegalovirus exposure and HLA in healthy donors. The wider study: In a previous analysis, 100 million to 140 million unique TCR beta sequences were found from 150 million to 200 million T cells. General study findings and limits: Per a prior analysis, the majority of TCR beta V segments were productive roughly 87% or roughly 30% of the time. In a later analysis, a missense DCLRE1C variant was linked to TCR beta V- and J-gene trimming.

This clone was found a few times. The antigen remains unidentified. The study ran its PCR with 60 Vbeta and 13 Jbeta primers. Assay used: immunoSEQ multiplex PCR; TCRdb lists only in-frame clones, some missing. The data show 120,000 or so clones, with 17% seen just once and roughly 2.7% held by the top ten. Per the germline V gene, CDR1 is SQVTM and CDR2 is ANQGSEA. V lost 2 bases to trimming and J lost 4 bases; unmatched junction nucleotides: 2. The CDR3 has 14 residues. The genes are TRBV29-1 and TRBJ2-7; TRBD2 agrees at 13 bases. The sequence was obtained from a female donor in good health and CMV-seropositive. Sample: PBMCs. In DNA form, the CDR3 reads TGCAGCGTTGAATCGACTAGCGGGGGGTACGAGCAGTACTTC. Protein product: CSVESTSGGYEQYF.